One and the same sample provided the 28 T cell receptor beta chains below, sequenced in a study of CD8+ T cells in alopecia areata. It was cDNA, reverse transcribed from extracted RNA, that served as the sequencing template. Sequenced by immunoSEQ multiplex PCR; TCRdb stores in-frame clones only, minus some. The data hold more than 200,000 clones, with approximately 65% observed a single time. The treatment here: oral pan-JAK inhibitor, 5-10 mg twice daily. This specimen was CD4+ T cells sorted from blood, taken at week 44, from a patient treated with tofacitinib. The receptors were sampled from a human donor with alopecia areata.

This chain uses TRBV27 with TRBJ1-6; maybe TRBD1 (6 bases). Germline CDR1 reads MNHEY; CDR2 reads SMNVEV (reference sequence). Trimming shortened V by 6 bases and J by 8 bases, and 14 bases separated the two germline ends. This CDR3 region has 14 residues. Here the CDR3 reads CASSRTGFDSPLHF. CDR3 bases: TGTGCCAGCAGCCGAACAGGGTTCGATTCACCCCTCCACTTT.

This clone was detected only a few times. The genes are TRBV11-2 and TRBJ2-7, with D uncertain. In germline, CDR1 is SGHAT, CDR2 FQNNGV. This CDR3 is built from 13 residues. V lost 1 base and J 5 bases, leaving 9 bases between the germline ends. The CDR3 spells CASSLVGQNEQYF. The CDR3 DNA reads TGTGCCAGCAGCTTAGTAGGCCAAAACGAGCAGTACTTC.

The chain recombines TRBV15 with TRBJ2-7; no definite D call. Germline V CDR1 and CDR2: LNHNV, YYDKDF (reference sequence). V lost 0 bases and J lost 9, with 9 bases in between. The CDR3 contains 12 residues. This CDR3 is CATSRDLIRQYF. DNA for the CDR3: TGTGCCACCAGCAGAGACCTTATCAGGCAGTACTTC.

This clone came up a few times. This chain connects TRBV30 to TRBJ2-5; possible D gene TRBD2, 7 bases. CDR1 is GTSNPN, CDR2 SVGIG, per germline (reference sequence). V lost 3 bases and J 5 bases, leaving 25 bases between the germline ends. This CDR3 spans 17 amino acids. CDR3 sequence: CAWSHGRGAGVTETQYF. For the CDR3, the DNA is TGTGCCTGGAGCCACGGCCGGGGGGCTGGGGTTACGGAGACCCAGTACTTC.

For the CDR3, the DNA is TGCGCCAGCAGTCAAGGGGGAGACACTGAAGCTTTCTTT. This sequence encodes CASSQGGDTEAFF. V and J are TRBV23-1 and TRBJ1-1; TRBD1 is a possible D gene (5 bases). TRBV23-1 is reported as an ORF; its role is uncertain. V was trimmed by 2 bases and J by 3 bases, leaving 7 bases between them. The CDR3 sequence is 13 residues long.

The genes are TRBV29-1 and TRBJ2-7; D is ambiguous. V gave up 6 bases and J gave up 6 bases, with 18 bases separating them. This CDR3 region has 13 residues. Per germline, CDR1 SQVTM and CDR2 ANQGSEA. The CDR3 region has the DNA TGCAGCGTGTACCCCATGGGAACGCGCGAGCAGTACTTC. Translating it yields CSVYPMGTREQYF.

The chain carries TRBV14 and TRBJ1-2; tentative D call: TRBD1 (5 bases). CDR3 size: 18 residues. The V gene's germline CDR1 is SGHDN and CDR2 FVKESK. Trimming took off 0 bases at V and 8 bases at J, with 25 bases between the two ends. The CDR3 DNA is TGTGCCAGCAGCCAAGATCCCCCCCGGGACTTTGGCATCGGAGGCTACACCTTC. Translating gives CASSQDPPRDFGIGGYTF.

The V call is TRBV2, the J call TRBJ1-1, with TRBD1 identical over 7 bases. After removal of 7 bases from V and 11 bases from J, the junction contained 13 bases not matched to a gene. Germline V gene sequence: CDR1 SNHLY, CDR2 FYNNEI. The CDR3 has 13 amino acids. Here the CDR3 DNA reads TGTGCCAGCACCGACCGGGACAGATTCTATGCTTTCTTT. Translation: CASTDRDRFYAFF.

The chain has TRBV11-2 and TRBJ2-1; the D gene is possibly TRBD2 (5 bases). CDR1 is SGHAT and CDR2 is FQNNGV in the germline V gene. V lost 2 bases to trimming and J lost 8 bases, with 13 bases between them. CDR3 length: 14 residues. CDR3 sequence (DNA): TGTGCCAGCAGCTTATTTGTGAGGGCGGATGAGCAGTTCTTC. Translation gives CASSLFVRADEQFF.

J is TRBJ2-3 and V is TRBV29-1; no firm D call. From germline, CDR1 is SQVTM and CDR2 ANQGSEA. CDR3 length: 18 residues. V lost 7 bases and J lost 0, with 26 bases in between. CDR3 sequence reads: CSASLHGQPVSSTDTQYF. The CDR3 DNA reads TGCAGCGCATCTCTCCACGGGCAACCGGTATCTAGCACAGATACGCAGTATTTT.

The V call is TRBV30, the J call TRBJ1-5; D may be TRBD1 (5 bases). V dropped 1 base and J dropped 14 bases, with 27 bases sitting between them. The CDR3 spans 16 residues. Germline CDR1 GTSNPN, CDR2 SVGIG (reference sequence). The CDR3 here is CAWSARGAVGFYRKHF. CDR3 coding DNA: TGTGCCTGGAGTGCCCGAGGGGCAGTCGGCTTCTATAGAAAGCATTTT.

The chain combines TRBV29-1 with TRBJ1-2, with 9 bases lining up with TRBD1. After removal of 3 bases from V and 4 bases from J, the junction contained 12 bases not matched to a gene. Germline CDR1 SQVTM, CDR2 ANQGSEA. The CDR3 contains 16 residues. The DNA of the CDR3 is TGCAGCGTTGACCAACAGGGGGCGCGAGCCTTCTATGGCTACACCTTC. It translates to CSVDQQGARAFYGYTF.

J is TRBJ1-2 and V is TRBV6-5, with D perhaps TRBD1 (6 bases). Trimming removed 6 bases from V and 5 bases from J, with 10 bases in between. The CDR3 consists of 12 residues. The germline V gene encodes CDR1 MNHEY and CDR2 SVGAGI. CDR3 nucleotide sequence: TGTGCCAGCAGCAAACAGGGATATGGCTACACCTTC. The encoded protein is CASSKQGYGYTF.

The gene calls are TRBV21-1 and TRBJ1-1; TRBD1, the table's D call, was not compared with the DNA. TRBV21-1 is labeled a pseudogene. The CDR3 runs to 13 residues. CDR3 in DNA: TGTGCCAGCAGCACCAGGGTTAGCACTGAAGCTTTCTTT. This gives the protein CASSTRVSTEAFF.

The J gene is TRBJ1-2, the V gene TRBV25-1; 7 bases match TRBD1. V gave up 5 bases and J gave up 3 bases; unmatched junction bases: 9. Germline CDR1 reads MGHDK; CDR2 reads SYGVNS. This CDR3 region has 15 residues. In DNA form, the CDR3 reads TGTGCCAGCAGTCCCGGGACAGAAAATTACTATGGCTACACCTTC. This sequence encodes CASSPGTENYYGYTF.

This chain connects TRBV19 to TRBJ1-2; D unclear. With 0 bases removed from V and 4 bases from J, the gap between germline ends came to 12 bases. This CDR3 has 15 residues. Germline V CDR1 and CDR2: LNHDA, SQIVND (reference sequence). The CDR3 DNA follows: TGTGCCAGTAGTATAGATCATGCGGGCCCCTATGGCTACACCTTC. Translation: CASSIDHAGPYGYTF.

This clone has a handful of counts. CDR3 amino acids: CATSPKQGQPQHF. The CDR3 DNA reads TGTGCCACCAGCCCAAAACAGGGTCAGCCCCAGCATTTT. This chain links TRBV15 with TRBJ1-5; maybe TRBD1 (6 bases). V lost 5 bases and J lost 6, with 11 bases in between. Germline CDR1 LNHNV, CDR2 YYDKDF (reference sequence). CDR3 length equals 13 residues.

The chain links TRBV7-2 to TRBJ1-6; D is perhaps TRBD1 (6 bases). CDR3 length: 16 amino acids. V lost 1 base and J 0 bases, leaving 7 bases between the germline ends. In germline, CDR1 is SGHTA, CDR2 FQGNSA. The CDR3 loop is CASSLVGHSYNSPLHF. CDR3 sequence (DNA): TGTGCCAGCAGCTTAGTGGGACACTCCTATAATTCACCCCTCCACTTT.

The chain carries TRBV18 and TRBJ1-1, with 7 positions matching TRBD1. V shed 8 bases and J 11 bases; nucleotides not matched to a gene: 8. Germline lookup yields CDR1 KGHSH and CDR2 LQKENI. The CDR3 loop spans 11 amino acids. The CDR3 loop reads CASKRQGAAFF. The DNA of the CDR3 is TGTGCCAGCAAGAGACAGGGTGCGGCTTTCTTT.

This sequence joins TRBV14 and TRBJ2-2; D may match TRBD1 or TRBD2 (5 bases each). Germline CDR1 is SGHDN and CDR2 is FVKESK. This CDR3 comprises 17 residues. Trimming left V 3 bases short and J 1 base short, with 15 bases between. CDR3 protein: CASSQLPGTGNTGELFF. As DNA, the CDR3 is TGTGCCAGCAGCCAGCTGCCCGGGACCGGGAACACCGGGGAGCTGTTTTTT.

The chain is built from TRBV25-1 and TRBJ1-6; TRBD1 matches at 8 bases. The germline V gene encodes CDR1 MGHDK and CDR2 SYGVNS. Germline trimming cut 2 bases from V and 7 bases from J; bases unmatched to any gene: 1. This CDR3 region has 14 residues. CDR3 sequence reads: CASSEQGANSPLHF. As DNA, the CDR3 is TGTGCCAGCAGTGAACAGGGGGCAAATTCACCCCTCCACTTT.

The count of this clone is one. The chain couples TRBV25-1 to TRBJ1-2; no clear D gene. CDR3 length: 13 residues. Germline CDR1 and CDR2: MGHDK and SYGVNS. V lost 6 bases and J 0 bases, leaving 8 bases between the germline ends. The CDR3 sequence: CASSRTANYGYTF. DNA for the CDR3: TGTGCCAGCAGCCGAACAGCTAACTATGGCTACACCTTC.

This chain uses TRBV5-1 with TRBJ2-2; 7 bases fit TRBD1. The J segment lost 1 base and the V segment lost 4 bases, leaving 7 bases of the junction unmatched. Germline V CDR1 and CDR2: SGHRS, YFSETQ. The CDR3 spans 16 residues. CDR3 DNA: TGCGCCAGCAGCCGTACCCGGACAGGGAACACCGGGGAGCTGTTTTTT. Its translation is CASSRTRTGNTGELFF. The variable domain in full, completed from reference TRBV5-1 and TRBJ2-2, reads KAGVTQTPRYLIKTRGQQVTLSCSPISGHRSVSWYQQTPGQGLQFLFEYFSETQRNKGNFPGRFSGRQFSNSRSEMNVSTLELGDSALYLCASSRTRTGNTGELFFGEGSRLTVL.

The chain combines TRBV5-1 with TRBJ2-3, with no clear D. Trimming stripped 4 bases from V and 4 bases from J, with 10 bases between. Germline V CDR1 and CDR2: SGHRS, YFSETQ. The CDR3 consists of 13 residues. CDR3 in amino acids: CASSREVADTQYF. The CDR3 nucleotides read TGCGCCAGCAGCCGAGAGGTGGCAGATACGCAGTATTTT.

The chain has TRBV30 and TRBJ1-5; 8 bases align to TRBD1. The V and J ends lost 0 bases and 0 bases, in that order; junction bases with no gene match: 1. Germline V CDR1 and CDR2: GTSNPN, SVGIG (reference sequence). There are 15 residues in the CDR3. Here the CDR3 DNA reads TGTGCCTGGAGTGTACAGGGGGGTAGCAATCAGCCCCAGCATTTT. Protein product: CAWSVQGGSNQPQHF. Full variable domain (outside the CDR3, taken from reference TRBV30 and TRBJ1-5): SQTIHQWPATLVQPVGSPLSLECTVEGTSNPNLYWYRQAAGRGLQLLFYSVGIGQISSEVPQNLSASRPQDRQFILSSKKLLLSDSGFYLCAWSVQGGSNQPQHFGDGTRLSIL.

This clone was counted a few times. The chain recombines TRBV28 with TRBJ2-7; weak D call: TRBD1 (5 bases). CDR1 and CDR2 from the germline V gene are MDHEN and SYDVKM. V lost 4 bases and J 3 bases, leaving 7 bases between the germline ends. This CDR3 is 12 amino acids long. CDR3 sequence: CASSSTDYEQYF. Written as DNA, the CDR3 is TGTGCCAGCAGTTCGACAGACTACGAGCAGTACTTC. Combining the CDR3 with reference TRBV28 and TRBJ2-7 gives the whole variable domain DVKVTQSSRYLVKRTGEKVFLECVQDMDHENMFWYRQDPGLGLRLIYFSYDVKMKEKGDIPEGYSVSREKKERFSLILESASTNQTSMYLCASSSTDYEQYFGPGTRLTVT.

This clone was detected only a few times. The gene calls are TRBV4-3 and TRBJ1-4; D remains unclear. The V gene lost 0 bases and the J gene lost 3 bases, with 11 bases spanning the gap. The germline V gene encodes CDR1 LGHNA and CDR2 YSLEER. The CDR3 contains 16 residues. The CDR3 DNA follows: TGCGCCAGCAGCCAAGATTTGGCAGCCCCTAATGAAAAACTGTTTTTT. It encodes CASSQDLAAPNEKLFF.

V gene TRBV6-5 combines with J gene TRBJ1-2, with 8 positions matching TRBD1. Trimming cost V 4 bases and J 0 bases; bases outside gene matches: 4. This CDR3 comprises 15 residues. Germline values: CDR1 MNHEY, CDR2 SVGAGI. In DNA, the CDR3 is TGTGCCAGCAGTTCCAAACAGGGGGCTAACTATGGCTACACCTTC. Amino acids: CASSSKQGANYGYTF.